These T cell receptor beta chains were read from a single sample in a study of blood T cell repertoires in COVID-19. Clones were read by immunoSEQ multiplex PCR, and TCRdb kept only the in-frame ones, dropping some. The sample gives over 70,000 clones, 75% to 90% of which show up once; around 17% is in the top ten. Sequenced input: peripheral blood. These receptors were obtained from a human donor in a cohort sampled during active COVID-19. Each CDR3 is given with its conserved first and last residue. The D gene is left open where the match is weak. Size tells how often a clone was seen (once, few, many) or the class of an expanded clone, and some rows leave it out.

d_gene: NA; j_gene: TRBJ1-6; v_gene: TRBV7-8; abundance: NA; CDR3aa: CASSLYTAPLHF; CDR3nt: TGTGCCAGCAGCTTATATACGGCACCCCTCCACTTT
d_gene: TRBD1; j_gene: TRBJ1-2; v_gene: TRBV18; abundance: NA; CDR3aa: CASSPGQGRYGYTF; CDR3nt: TGTGCCAGCTCCCCGGGACAGGGAAGATATGGCTACACCTTC
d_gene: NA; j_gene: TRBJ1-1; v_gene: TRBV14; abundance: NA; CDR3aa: CASSGPGLPAGAFF; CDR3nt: TGTGCCAGCAGCGGACCGGGACTCCCGGCCGGAGCTTTCTTT
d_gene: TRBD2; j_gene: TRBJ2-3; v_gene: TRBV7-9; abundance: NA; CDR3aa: CARSGGDPLTDTQYF; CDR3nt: TGTGCCAGGTCCGGGGGGGACCCTCTCACAGATACGCAGTATTTT
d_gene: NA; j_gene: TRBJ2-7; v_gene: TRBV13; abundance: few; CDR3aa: CASSLSGYEQYF; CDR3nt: TGTGCCAGCAGCTTATCGGGCTACGAGCAGTACTTC
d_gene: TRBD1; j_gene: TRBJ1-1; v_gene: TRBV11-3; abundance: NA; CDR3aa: CASSTGTGGETEAFF; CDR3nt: TGTGCCAGCAGCACCGGGACAGGGGGAGAAACTGAAGCTTTCTTT
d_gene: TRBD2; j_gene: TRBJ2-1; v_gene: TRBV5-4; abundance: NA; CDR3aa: CASSTGTSGFSYNEQFF; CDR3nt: TGTGCCAGCAGCACTGGGACTAGCGGGTTTTCATACAATGAGCAGTTCTTC
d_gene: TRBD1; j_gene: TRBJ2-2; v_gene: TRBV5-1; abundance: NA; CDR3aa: CASSSGQGLGGELFF; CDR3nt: TGCGCCAGCAGCTCGGGACAGGGCCTTGGCGGGGAGCTGTTTTTT
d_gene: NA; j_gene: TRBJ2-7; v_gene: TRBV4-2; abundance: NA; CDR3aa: CASSQDGGYGEQYF; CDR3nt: TGTGCCAGCAGCCAAGATGGGGGGTACGGCGAGCAGTACTTC
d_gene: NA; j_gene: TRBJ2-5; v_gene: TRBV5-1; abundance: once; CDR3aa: CASSHTGDKETQYF; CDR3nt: TGCGCCAGCAGCCATACCGGGGACAAAGAGACCCAGTACTTC
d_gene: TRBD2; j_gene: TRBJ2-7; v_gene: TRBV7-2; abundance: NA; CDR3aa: CASSLGGRGYEQYF; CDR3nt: TGTGCCAGCAGTCTAGGCGGGAGGGGCTACGAGCAGTACTTC
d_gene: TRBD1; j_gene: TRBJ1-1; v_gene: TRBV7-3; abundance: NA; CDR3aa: CASSRDRGGTEAFF; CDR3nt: TGTGCCAGCAGCCGGGACAGGGGCGGCACTGAAGCTTTCTTT
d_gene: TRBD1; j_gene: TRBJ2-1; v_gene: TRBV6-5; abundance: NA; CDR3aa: CASSKTGGSDEQFF; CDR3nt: TGTGCCAGCAGTAAGACAGGGGGATCTGATGAGCAGTTCTTC
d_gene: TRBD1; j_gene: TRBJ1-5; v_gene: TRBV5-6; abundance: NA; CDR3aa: CASSFGRGRQPQHF; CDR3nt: TGTGCCAGCAGCTTCGGCAGGGGGCGGCAGCCCCAGCATTTT
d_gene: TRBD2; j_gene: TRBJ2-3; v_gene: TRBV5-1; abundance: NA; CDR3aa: CASSPFWTSGGTRTDTQYF; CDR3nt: TGCGCCAGCAGCCCTTTCTGGACTAGCGGGGGGACCCGCACAGATACGCAGTATTTT
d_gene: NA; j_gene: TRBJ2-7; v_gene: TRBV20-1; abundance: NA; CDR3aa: CSASSNVLSPHEQYF; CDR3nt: TGCAGTGCTAGTTCCAACGTGCTGAGTCCCCACGAGCAGTACTTC
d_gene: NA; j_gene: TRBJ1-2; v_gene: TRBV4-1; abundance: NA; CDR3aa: CASSPGALNYGYTF; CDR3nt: TGCGCCAGCAGCCCGGGAGCCCTTAACTATGGCTACACCTTC
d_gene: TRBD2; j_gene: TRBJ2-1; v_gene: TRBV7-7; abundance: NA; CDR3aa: CASSQTQPGLAGGRNEQFF; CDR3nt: TGTGCTAGCAGCCAGACCCAACCGGGACTAGCGGGGGGGCGCAATGAGCAGTTCTTC
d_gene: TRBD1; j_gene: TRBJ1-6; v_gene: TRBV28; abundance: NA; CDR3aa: CASSPTWTGGMANSPLHF; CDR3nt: TGTGCCAGCAGTCCCACCTGGACAGGGGGCATGGCTAATTCACCCCTCCACTTT
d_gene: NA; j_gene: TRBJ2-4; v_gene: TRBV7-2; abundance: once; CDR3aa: CASSFSITGGKNIQYF; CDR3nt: TGTGCCAGCAGCTTTAGTATTACCGGGGGCAAAAACATTCAGTACTTC
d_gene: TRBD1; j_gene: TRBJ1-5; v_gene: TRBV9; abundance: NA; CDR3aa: CASSDGQGAAQPQHF; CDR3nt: TGTGCCAGCAGCGATGGACAGGGGGCCGCTCAGCCCCAGCATTTT
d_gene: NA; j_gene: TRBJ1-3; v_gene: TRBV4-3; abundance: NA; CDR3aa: CASSQGGVYGNTIYF; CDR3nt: TGCGCCAGCAGCCAAGGGGGGGTCTATGGAAACACCATATATTTT
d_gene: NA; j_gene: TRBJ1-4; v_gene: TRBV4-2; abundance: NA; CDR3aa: CASSPSGTTNEKLFF; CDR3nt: TGTGCCAGCAGCCCCTCGGGTACAACTAATGAAAAACTGTTTTTT
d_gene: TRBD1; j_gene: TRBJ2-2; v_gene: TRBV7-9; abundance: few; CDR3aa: CASSPQDRGSRGELFF; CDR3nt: TGTGCCAGCAGCCCCCAGGACAGGGGAAGTCGAGGGGAGCTGTTTTTT
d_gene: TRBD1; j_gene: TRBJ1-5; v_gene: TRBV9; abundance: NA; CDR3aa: CASSRTRDSRQPQHF; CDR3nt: TGTGCCAGCAGCCGAACGCGGGACAGTCGTCAGCCCCAGCATTTT
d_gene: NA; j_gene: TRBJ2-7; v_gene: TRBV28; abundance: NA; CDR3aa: CASRPGQSYEQYF; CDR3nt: TGTGCCAGCAGGCCCGGACAGAGCTACGAGCAGTACTTC
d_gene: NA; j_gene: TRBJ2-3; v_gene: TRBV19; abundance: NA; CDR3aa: CATGRSVGDTQYF; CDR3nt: TGTGCCACCGGGAGAAGCGTAGGAGATACGCAGTATTTT
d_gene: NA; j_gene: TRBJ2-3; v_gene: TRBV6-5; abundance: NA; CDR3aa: CASRSGLDTQYF; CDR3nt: TGTGCCAGCAGGTCCGGACTAGATACGCAGTATTTT
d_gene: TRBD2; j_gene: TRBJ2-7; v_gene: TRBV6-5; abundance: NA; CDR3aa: CASEWTSDSYEQYF; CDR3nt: TGTGCCAGCGAATGGACTAGCGACTCCTACGAGCAGTACTTC
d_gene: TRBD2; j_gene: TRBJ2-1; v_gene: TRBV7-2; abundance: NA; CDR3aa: CASSLNAPSGGGNEQFF; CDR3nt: TGTGCCAGCAGCTTAAACGCCCCTAGCGGGGGAGGAAATGAGCAGTTCTTC
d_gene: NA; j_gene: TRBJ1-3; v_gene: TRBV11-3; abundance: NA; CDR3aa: CASSGSQGGTGNTIYF; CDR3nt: TGTGCCAGCAGCGGATCACAGGGAGGGACTGGAAACACCATATATTTT
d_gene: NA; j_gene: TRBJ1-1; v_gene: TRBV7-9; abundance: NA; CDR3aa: CASSLTGTNTEAFF; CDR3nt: TGTGCCAGCAGCTTAACAGGGACAAACACTGAAGCTTTCTTT
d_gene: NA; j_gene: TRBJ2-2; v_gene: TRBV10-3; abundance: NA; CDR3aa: CAIKEGGPSGELFF; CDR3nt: TGTGCCATCAAGGAGGGGGGGCCGTCCGGGGAGCTGTTTTTT
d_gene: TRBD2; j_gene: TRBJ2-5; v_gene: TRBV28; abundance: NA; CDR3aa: CASGLAGGQETQYF; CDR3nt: TGTGCCAGCGGTCTAGCGGGGGGGCAAGAGACCCAGTACTTC
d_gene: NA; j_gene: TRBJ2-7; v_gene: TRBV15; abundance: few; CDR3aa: CATSRDPRGYEQYF; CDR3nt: TGTGCCACCAGCAGAGACCCCAGGGGCTACGAGCAGTACTTC
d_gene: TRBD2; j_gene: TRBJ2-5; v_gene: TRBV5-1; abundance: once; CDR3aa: CASRRASGLETQYF; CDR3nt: TGCGCCAGCAGGAGGGCTAGCGGATTGGAGACCCAGTACTTC
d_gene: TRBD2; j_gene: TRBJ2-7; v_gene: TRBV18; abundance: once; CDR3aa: CASSEEAGVEKYEQYF; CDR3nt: TGTGCCAGCTCAGAAGAAGCGGGAGTAGAAAAGTACGAGCAGTACTTC
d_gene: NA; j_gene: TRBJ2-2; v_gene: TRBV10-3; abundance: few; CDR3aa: CAISDAGRTGELFF; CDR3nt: TGTGCCATCAGTGACGCGGGACGAACCGGGGAGCTGTTTTTT
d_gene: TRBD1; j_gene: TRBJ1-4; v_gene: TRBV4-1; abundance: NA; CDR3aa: CASSQDPGQGDEKLFF; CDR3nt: TGCGCCAGCAGCCAAGATCCGGGACAGGGCGATGAAAAACTGTTTTTT
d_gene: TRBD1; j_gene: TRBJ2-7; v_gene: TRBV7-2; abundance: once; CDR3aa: CASTPPGGRNEQYF; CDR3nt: TGTGCCAGCACCCCTCCAGGGGGAAGGAACGAGCAGTACTTC
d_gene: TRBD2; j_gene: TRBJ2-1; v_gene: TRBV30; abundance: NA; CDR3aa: CAWSVLRASGIGNEQFF; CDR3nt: TGTGCCTGGAGTGTACTGAGGGCTAGCGGGATTGGCAATGAGCAGTTCTTC
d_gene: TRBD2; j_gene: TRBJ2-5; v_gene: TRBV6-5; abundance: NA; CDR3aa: CASRDWGGHQETQYF; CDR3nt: TGTGCCAGCAGAGATTGGGGGGGTCACCAAGAGACCCAGTACTTC
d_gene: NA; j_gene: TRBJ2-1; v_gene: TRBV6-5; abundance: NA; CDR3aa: CASRTGIAGVYEQFF; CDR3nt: TGTGCCAGCAGGACAGGAATAGCAGGGGTTTATGAGCAGTTCTTC
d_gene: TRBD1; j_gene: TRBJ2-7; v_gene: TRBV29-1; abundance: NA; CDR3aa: CSVVGQGSSYEQYF; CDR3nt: TGCAGCGTCGTAGGACAGGGTAGCTCCTACGAGCAGTACTTC
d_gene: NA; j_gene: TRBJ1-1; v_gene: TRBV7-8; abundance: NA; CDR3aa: CASSQREGVTEAFF; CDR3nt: TGTGCCAGCAGCCAACGGGAGGGAGTCACTGAAGCTTTCTTT
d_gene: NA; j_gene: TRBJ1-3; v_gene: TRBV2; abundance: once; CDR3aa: CASSEQGGLGNTIYF; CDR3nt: TGTGCCAGCAGTGAACAGGGTGGTCTCGGAAACACCATATATTTT
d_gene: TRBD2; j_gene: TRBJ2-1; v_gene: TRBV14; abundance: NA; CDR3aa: CASSQASGYNEQFF; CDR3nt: TGTGCCAGCAGCCAAGCTAGCGGCTACAATGAGCAGTTCTTC
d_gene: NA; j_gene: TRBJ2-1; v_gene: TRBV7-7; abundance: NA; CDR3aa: CASSPQEGAGEQFF; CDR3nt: TGTGCCAGCAGCCCCCAGGAGGGGGCGGGTGAGCAGTTCTTC